This record covers a single T cell receptor (beta chain). Trimming shortened V by 3 bases and J by 8 bases, and 20 bases separated the two germline ends. Germline CDR1 MGHRA, CDR2 YSYEKL. This CDR3 comprises 16 residues. This entry comes from a study of T cell changes during pregnancy in multiple sclerosis. Sequenced by immunoSEQ multiplex PCR; TCRdb stores in-frame clones only, minus some. The sample lists tens of thousands of clones, more than 85% occurring once. The chain links TRBV4-1 to TRBJ2-1; possible D gene TRBD2, 6 bases. The TCR was taken from a female donor with multiple sclerosis, enrolled in a pregnancy study. This sample comprised peripheral blood, obtained before pregnancy. CDR3 coding DNA: TGCGCCAGCAGCCACGGACTAACTCCACCTCCGGATGAGCAGTTCTTC. Its translation is CASSHGLTPPPDEQFF.